This T cell receptor beta chain was obtained from a study of cytomegalovirus exposure and HLA in healthy donors. General study results and limits: Confirmation was obtained in vitro that a few CMV-associated chains are specific for CMV antigens. In a later analysis, TCR beta V- and J-gene trimming was associated with a missense DCLRE1C variant.

The germline CDR1 and CDR2 sequences are MDHEN and SYDVKM. This CDR3 has 12 residues. Trimming cost V 6 bases and J 6 bases, with 9 bases left between them. Worth noting for this clone: Its cognate antigen is unknown.

The PCR was carried out with 60 Vbeta primers and 13 Jbeta primers. Sequencing was performed with immunoSEQ multiplex PCR; in TCRdb, only in-frame clones are kept and a portion is missing. The sample records 90,000 to 120,000 clones, roughly 75% being singletons. This rearrangement joins TRBV28 to TRBJ1-5; a weak D match, TRBD1 (6 bases). Sequenced sample: PBMCs. The clonotype was recovered from a woman aged 40 to 50 in good health and CMV-seronegative. The CDR3 loop reads CASRGGGQPQHF. CDR3 bases: TGTGCCAGCAGAGGGGGGGGTCAGCCCCAGCATTTT.